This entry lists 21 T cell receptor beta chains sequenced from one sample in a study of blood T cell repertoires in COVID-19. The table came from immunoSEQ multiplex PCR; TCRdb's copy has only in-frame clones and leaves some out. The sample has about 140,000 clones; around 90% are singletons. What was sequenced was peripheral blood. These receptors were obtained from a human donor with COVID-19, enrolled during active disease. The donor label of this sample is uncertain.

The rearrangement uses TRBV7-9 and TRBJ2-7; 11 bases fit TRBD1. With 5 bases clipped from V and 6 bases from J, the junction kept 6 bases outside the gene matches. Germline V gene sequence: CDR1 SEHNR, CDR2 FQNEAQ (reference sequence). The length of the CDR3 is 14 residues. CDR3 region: CASSRGQGAGEQYF. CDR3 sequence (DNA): TGTGCCAGCAGCCGCGGACAGGGGGCAGGCGAGCAGTACTTC.

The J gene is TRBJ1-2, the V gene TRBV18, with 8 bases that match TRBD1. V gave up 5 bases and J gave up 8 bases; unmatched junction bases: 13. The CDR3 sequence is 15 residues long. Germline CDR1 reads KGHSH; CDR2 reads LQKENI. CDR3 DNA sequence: TGTGCCAGCTCAACCACGGTTCAGGGGGCGAGGGGCTACACCTTC. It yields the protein CASSTTVQGARGYTF.

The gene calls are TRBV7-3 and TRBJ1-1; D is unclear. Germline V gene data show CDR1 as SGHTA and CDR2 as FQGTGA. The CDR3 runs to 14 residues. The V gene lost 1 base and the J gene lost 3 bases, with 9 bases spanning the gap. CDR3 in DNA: TGTGCCAGCAGCTTAATCCCGGGGTACACTGAAGCTTTCTTT. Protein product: CASSLIPGYTEAFF.

CDR3 sequence: CASSNGVADAGSGTF. The CDR3, as DNA: TGTGCCAGCAGTAACGGGGTGGCGGATGCGGGGTCTGGCACCTTC. This rearrangement joins TRBV6-5 to TRBJ1-2; D call uncertain. CDR3 length equals 15 residues. Trimming removed 5 bases at V and 13 bases at J, with 26 bases between. Germline CDR1 and CDR2: MNHEY and SVGAGI.

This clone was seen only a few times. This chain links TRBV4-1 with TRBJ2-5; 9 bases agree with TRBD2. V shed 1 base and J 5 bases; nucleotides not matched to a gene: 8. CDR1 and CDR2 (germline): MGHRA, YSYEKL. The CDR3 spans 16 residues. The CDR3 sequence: CASSQVVAGGVETQYF. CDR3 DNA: TGCGCCAGCAGCCAAGTTGTGGCGGGGGGGGTGGAGACCCAGTACTTC.

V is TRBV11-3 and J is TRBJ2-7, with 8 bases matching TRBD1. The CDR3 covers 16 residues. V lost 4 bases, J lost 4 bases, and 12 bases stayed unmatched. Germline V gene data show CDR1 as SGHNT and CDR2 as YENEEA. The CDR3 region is CASSSFLGTGGYEQYF. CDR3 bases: TGTGCCAGCAGCTCCTTCTTGGGGACAGGTGGATACGAGCAGTACTTC.

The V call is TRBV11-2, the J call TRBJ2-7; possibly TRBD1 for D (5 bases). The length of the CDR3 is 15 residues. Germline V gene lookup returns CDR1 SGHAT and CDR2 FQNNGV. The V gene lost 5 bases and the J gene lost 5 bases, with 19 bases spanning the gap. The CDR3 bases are TGTGCCAGCAGCGTACACTTAACAGGTAACAACGAGCAGTACTTC. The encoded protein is CASSVHLTGNNEQYF.

The CDR3 loop is CASSLSGTANTGELFF. The CDR3 region has the DNA TGTGCCAGCAGTTTATCTGGGACAGCGAACACCGGGGAGCTGTTTTTT. The chain is built from TRBV28 and TRBJ2-2; TRBD1 matches 7 bases. Germline CDR1 and CDR2: MDHEN and SYDVKM. J was trimmed by 0 bases and V by 1 base; bases with no gene match: 2. The CDR3 extends over 16 amino acids.

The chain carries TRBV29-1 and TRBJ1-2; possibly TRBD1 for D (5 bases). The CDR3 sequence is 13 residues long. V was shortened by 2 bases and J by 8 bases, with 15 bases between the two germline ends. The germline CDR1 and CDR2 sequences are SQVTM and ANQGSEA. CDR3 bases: TGCAGCGTTGAAAAGGGGCAGGCCTACGGCTACACCTTC. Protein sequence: CSVEKGQAYGYTF.

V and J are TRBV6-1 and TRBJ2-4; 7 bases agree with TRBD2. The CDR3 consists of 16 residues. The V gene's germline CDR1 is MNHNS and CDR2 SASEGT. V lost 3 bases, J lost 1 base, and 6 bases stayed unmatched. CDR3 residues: CASSEANSGAKNIQYF. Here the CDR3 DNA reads TGTGCCAGCAGTGAGGCCAATAGCGGGGCCAAAAACATTCAGTACTTC.

The CDR3 nucleotides are TGCGCCAGCAGCCCCAGTTACTCTGGAAACACCATATATTTT. Its protein is CASSPSYSGNTIYF. The chain links TRBV5-1 to TRBJ1-3; D is undetermined. CDR1 is SGHRS, CDR2 YFSETQ, per germline. This CDR3 comprises 14 residues. V was clipped by 4 bases and J by 0 bases, with 8 bases between them.

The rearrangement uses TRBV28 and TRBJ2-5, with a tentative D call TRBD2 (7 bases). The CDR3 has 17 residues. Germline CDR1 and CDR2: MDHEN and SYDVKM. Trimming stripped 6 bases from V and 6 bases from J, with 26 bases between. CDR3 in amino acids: CASSPLEGGGFGKTQYF. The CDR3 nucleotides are TGTGCCAGCAGCCCACTAGAGGGGGGGGGCTTCGGGAAGACCCAGTACTTC.

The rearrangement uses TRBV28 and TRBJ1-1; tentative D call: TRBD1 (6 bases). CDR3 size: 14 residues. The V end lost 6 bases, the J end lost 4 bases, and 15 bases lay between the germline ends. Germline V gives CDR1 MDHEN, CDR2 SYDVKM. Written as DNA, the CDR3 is TGTGCCAGCAGCCCCCGCAGGGGCGGCACTGAAGCTTTCTTT. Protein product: CASSPRRGGTEAFF.

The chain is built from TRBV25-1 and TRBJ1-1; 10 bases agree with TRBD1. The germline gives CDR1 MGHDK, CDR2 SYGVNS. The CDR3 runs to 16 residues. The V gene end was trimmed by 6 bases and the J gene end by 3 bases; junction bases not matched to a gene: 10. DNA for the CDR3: TGTGCCAGCAGCGAGACAGGGGGCTCCGGGGACACTGAAGCTTTCTTT. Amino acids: CASSETGGSGDTEAFF. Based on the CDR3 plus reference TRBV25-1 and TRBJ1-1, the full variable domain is EADIYQTPRYLVIGTGKKITLECSQTMGHDKMYWYQQDPGMELHLIHYSYGVNSTEKGDLSSESTVSRIRTEHFPLTLESARPSHTSQYLCASSETGGSGDTEAFFGQGTRLTVV.

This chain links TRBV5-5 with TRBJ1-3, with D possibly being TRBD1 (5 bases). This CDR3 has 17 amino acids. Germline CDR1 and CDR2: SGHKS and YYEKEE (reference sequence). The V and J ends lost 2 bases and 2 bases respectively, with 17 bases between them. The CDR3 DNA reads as TGTGCCAGCAGCTTAACGGGCAGGGCTGACACTGGAAACACCATATATTTT. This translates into CASSLTGRADTGNTIYF.

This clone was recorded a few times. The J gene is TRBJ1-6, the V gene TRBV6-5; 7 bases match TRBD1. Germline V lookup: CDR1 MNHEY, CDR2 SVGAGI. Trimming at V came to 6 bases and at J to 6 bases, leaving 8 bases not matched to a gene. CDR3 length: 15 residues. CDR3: CASRIQGVSNSPLHF. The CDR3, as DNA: TGTGCCAGCAGAATCCAGGGGGTGAGTAATTCACCCCTCCACTTT.

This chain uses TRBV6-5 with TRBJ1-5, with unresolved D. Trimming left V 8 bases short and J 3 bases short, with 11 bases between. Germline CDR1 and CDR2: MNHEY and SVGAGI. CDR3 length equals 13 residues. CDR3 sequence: CASGLEFNQPQHF. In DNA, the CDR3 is TGTGCCAGCGGGTTGGAGTTCAATCAGCCCCAGCATTTT.

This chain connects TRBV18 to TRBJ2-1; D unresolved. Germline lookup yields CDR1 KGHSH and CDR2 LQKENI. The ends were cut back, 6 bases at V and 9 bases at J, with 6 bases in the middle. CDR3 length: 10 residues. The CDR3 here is CASSAGEQFF. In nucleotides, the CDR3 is TGTGCCAGCTCCGCAGGTGAGCAGTTCTTC.

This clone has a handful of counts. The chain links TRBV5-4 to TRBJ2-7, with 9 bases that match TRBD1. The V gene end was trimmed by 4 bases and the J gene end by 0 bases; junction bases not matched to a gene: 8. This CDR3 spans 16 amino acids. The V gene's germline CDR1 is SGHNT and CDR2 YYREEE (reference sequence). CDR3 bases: TGTGCCAGCAGCAATAGGGACAGGGACTTCTCCTACGAGCAGTACTTC. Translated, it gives CASSNRDRDFSYEQYF.

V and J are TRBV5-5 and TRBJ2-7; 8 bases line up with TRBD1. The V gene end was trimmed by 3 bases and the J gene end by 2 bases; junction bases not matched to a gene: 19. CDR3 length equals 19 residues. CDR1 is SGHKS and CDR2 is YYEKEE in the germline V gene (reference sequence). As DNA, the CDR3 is TGTGCCAGCAGCTCCTCAGGCGGGGACAGGAGACTATATACCTACGAGCAGTACTTC. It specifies CASSSSGGDRRLYTYEQYF.

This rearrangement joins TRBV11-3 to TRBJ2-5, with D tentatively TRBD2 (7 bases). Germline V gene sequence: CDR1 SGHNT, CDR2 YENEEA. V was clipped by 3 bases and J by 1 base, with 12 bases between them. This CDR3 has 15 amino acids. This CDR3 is CASSFGGAGQETQYF. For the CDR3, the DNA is TGTGCCAGCAGCTTTGGGGGGGCGGGCCAAGAGACCCAGTACTTC.